These 21 T cell receptor beta chains came from one sample sequenced in a study of T cell repertoires in cytomegalovirus infection. TCRdb reprocessed the reads with MiXCR, giving one entry per CDR3 protein. The data hold approximately 590,000 distinct CDR3 sequences, with 35% to 50% observed a single time. These receptors lack a known antigen. The sequencing here drew on cultured PBMCs, taken from culture after CMV antigen stimulation. These receptors originate from a human donor in good health (CMV status not recorded). Some clones in this sample may be carry-over from other donors' samples.

The chain combines TRBV20-1 with TRBJ1-1; D uncertain. V lost 0 bases and J lost 8, with 10 bases in between. The CDR3 runs to 12 residues. Germline lookup yields CDR1 DFQATT and CDR2 SNEGSKA (reference sequence). The CDR3 spells CSARDRNREAFF. The CDR3 DNA sequence: TGCAGTGCTAGAGATAGGAACAGAGAAGCTTTCTTT.

This clonotype was seen once. The chain uses TRBV4-1 and TRBJ2-1; TRBD2 is a possible D gene (5 bases). The CDR3 has 15 residues. Germline loops: CDR1 MGHRA, CDR2 YSYEKL. V lost 1 base, J lost 9 bases, and 16 bases lay in between. The CDR3 nucleotides are TGCGCCAGCAGCCAAGGTCCTAGCCCTCAAGGTGAGCAGTTCTTC. It encodes CASSQGPSPQGEQFF.

This clonotype was observed at least ten times. J is TRBJ2-3 and V is TRBV7-2; D is uncertain. Per germline, CDR1 SGHTA and CDR2 FQGNSA. The CDR3 is 13 amino acids. V dropped 0 bases and J dropped 4 bases, with 5 bases sitting between them. Here the CDR3 reads CASSLATADTQYF. CDR3 nucleotide sequence: TGTGCCAGCAGCTTAGCTACTGCAGATACGCAGTATTTT.

The rearrangement links TRBV2 to TRBJ2-5; no definite D call. The CDR3 consists of 10 residues. V lost 8 bases, J lost 5 bases, and 6 bases lay in between. Germline V gene sequence: CDR1 SNHLY, CDR2 FYNNEI. The CDR3 spells CASGLETQYF. The CDR3, as DNA: TGTGCCAGCGGGTTGGAGACCCAGTACTTC.

The gene calls are TRBV12-3 or TRBV12-4 and TRBJ1-1, with D perhaps matching TRBD1 (5 bases). V lost 3 bases and J 1 base, leaving 9 bases between the germline ends. This CDR3 is built from 14 residues. The CDR3 is CASSLGPSNTEAFF. DNA of the CDR3: TGTGCCAGCAGTTTGGGACCCTCGAACACTGAAGCTTTCTTT.

This clonotype was seen once. This chain uses TRBV7-6 with TRBJ1-6, with D possibly matching TRBD1 (6 bases). Germline assignment: CDR1 SGHVS and CDR2 FNYEAQ. Deletions cut 2 bases from V and 7 bases from J, with 12 bases between. The CDR3 is made up of 15 amino acids. The CDR3 DNA follows: TGTGCCAGCAGCTTATATGAGGGGGGAAATTCACCCCTCCACTTT. This codes for CASSLYEGGNSPLHF. Using reference TRBV7-6 and TRBJ1-6 for the parts outside the CDR3, the full variable domain is GAGVSQSPRYKVTKRGQDVALRCDPISGHVSLYWYRQALGQGPEFLTYFNYEAQQDKSGLPNDRFSAERPEGSISTLTIQRTEQRDSAMYRCASSLYEGGNSPLHFGNGTRLTVT.

The chain recombines TRBV6-8 with TRBJ2-2; the D call may be TRBD1 or TRBD2 (5 bases each). V was shortened by 3 bases and J by 3 bases, with 14 bases between the two germline ends. The CDR3 spans 16 residues. Per the germline V gene, CDR1 is MNHGY and CDR2 is SAAAGT. CDR3 protein: CASSYGAGSYTGELFF. Here the CDR3 DNA reads TGTGCCAGCAGTTATGGGGCGGGCTCATACACCGGGGAGCTGTTTTTT.

This clonotype was picked up a small number of times. The chain has TRBV6-1 and TRBJ1-1; weak D call: TRBD1 (6 bases). This CDR3 region has 15 residues. Germline V lookup: CDR1 MNHNS, CDR2 SASEGT. Trimming pared 6 bases from V and 4 bases from J, leaving 18 bases between. The CDR3 DNA follows: TGTGCCAGCAGGATCAGGGGATCGGGGGGCACTGAAGCTTTCTTT. Translated: CASRIRGSGGTEAFF.

The rearrangement joins TRBV6-8 to TRBJ1-2, with 7 nucleotides matching TRBD1. J was trimmed by 7 bases and V by 6 bases; bases with no gene match: 11. The CDR3 sequence is 14 residues long. Germline CDR1 MNHGY, CDR2 SAAAGT. CDR3 nucleotides: TGTGCCAGCAGATGGTTAGGGGGCGCCAGTGGCTACACCTTC. It codes for CASRWLGGASGYTF.

J is TRBJ2-7 and V is TRBV7-4; 8 bases line up with TRBD1. Germline V gene lookup returns CDR1 SGHVT and CDR2 SQSDAQ. Trimming cost V 1 base and J 6 bases; bases outside gene matches: 5. This CDR3 has 14 residues. In DNA form, the CDR3 reads TGTGCCAGCAGCTTAGATCAGGGGGCGGGCGAGCAGTACTTC. This gives the protein CASSLDQGAGEQYF.

This chain uses TRBV7-2 with TRBJ1-2, with 9 bases fitting TRBD1. The CDR3 runs 15 residues. V lost 4 bases, J lost 2 bases, and 5 bases stayed unmatched. Germline lookup yields CDR1 SGHTA and CDR2 FQGNSA. CDR3 region: CASSSQQGANYGYTF. The DNA of the CDR3 is TGTGCCAGCAGCTCCCAACAGGGGGCCAACTATGGCTACACCTTC.

The chain links TRBV27 to TRBJ2-7; possibly TRBD1 or TRBD2 for D (5 bases each). The CDR3 has 14 amino acids. Germline V gene lookup returns CDR1 MNHEY and CDR2 SMNVEV (reference sequence). The germline V and J ends were trimmed by 5 bases and 4 bases, with 15 bases remaining between them. The CDR3 here is CASSHWDPTYEQYF. The CDR3 region has the DNA TGTGCCAGCAGTCACTGGGACCCAACTTACGAGCAGTACTTC.

The chain is built from TRBV4-3 and TRBJ2-5; the D is unclear. CDR1 is LGHNA and CDR2 is YSLEER in the germline V gene. The CDR3 has 14 amino acids. Trimming cost V 0 bases and J 3 bases, with 8 bases left between them. This CDR3 reads CASSQDQGEETQYF. CDR3 bases: TGCGCCAGCAGCCAAGATCAAGGAGAAGAGACCCAGTACTTC.

The J gene is TRBJ2-2, the V gene TRBV7-2; 11 bases fit TRBD2. The CDR3 length is 17 residues. Looked up from germline, CDR1 is SGHTA and CDR2 is FQGNSA. V shed 5 bases and J 4 bases; nucleotides not matched to a gene: 9. CDR3 residues: CASSRPLAGGGTGELFF. CDR3 DNA: TGTGCCAGCAGCCGCCCCTTAGCGGGAGGGGGCACCGGGGAGCTGTTTTTT. The whole variable domain, filled in from reference TRBV7-2 and TRBJ2-2, reads GAGVSQSPSNKVTEKGKDVELRCDPISGHTALYWYRQSLGQGLEFLIYFQGNSAPDKSGLPSDRFSAERTGGSVSTLTIQRTQQEDSAVYLCASSRPLAGGGTGELFFGEGSRLTVL.

The genes are TRBV7-2 and TRBJ1-4; D is ambiguous. The CDR3 consists of 16 residues. The ends were cut back, 6 bases at V and 7 bases at J, with 21 bases in the middle. Germline-derived CDR1 and CDR2 are SGHTA and FQGNSA. The CDR3 protein is CASSSQRWRPREKLFF. In nucleotides, the CDR3 is TGTGCCAGCAGTTCGCAACGGTGGAGGCCCCGTGAAAAACTGTTTTTT.

This sequence joins TRBV28 and TRBJ1-5; no definite D call. The germline V gene encodes CDR1 MDHEN and CDR2 SYDVKM. With 2 bases removed from V and 9 bases from J, the gap between germline ends came to 8 bases. This CDR3 has 12 residues. CDR3 nucleotides: TGTGCCAGCAGTTTAATGGGTTGGCCCCAGCATTTT. It encodes CASSLMGWPQHF.

This rearrangement joins TRBV6-2 or TRBV6-3 to TRBJ2-3, with a weak D call TRBD1 (5 bases). The germline V gene has CDR1 MNHEY and CDR2 SVGEGT. This CDR3 contains 12 residues. The V end was cut by 5 bases, the J end by 8 bases, with 11 bases between. CDR3 region: CASSARQGTQYF. In nucleotides, the CDR3 is TGTGCCAGCAGTGCCCGTCAGGGTACGCAGTATTTT.

Only a few counts were recorded for this clonotype. The chain employs TRBV6-1 and TRBJ1-2, with a possible D match to TRBD1 (6 bases). Trimming took 11 bases from V and 3 from J, leaving 16 bases between them. The CDR3 length is 13 residues. Germline assignment: CDR1 MNHNS and CDR2 SASEGT. The CDR3 bases are TGTGCCGGGCGCGGGGGGCTTTACTATGGCTACACCTTC. Residues: CAGRGGLYYGYTF.

This clonotype was seen repeatedly, ten times or more. The chain couples TRBV7-2 to TRBJ2-5; D uncertain. Between the trimmed V and J ends, which lost 1 base and 5 bases, there was a span of 8 bases. The germline V gene has CDR1 SGHTA and CDR2 FQGNSA. CDR3 length: 13 amino acids. The CDR3 region is CASSLVLRETQYF. Here the CDR3 DNA reads TGTGCCAGCAGCTTAGTTTTAAGGGAGACCCAGTACTTC.

Ten or more counts support this clonotype. The V gene is TRBV7-8, the J gene TRBJ1-3; maybe TRBD1 (6 bases). V was cut by 3 bases and J by 2 bases, with 14 bases left in between. Germline lookup yields CDR1 SGHVS and CDR2 FQNEAQ. This CDR3 has 16 amino acids. As DNA, the CDR3 is TGTGCCAGCAGCTTCGCTACAGGGAACACTGGAAACACCATATATTTT. Its translation: CASSFATGNTGNTIYF.

The gene calls are TRBV3-1 and TRBJ1-2; D is unclear. Germline CDR1 LGHDT, CDR2 YNNKEL (reference sequence). V gave up 3 bases and J gave up 4 bases, with 9 bases separating them. CDR3 length equals 13 residues. In nucleotides, the CDR3 is TGTGCCAGCAGCCAGGCTTCCGGCTATGGCTACACCTTC. It encodes CASSQASGYGYTF. The full variable domain, in which reference TRBV3-1 and TRBJ1-2 provide the parts outside the CDR3, is DTAVSQTPKYLVTQMGNDKSIKCEQNLGHDTMYWYKQDSKKFLKIMFSYNNKELIINETVPNRFSPKSPDKAHLNLHINSLELGDSAVYFCASSQASGYGYTFGSGTRLTVV.